This entry is about one T cell receptor (beta chain). Under the authors' procedure: Using reference gene primer amplification, nucleated cell counts were estimated. TCRdb's table, derived via immunoSEQ multiplex PCR, lists solely in-frame clones and lacks some. That table gives V, J and clone size, and the DNA gave D and trimming. Here the sample spans about 160,000 clones, roughly 73% being singletons. The entry originates in a study of blood T cell repertoires in COVID-19. Study as a whole: Material from acute and convalescent COVID-19 was sourced from the United States, Italy and Spain. PBMCs, B-cell-depleted T cells, or T cells provided the cDNA or gDNA that made up the material.

The J segment lost 9 bases and the V segment lost 1 base, leaving 0 bases of the junction unmatched. CDR1 is LGHDT and CDR2 is YNNKEL in the germline V gene (reference sequence). This CDR3 has 13 amino acids. This chain uses TRBV3-1 (or the pseudogene TRBV3-2) with TRBJ1-6, with 7 bases aligning to TRBD1. The source material was peripheral blood. The sequence derives from an older man with acute or convalescent COVID-19. The chain's CDR3 is CASSQGQGSPLHF. The CDR3 DNA sequence: TGTGCCAGCAGCCAAGGACAGGGTTCACCCCTCCACTTT.